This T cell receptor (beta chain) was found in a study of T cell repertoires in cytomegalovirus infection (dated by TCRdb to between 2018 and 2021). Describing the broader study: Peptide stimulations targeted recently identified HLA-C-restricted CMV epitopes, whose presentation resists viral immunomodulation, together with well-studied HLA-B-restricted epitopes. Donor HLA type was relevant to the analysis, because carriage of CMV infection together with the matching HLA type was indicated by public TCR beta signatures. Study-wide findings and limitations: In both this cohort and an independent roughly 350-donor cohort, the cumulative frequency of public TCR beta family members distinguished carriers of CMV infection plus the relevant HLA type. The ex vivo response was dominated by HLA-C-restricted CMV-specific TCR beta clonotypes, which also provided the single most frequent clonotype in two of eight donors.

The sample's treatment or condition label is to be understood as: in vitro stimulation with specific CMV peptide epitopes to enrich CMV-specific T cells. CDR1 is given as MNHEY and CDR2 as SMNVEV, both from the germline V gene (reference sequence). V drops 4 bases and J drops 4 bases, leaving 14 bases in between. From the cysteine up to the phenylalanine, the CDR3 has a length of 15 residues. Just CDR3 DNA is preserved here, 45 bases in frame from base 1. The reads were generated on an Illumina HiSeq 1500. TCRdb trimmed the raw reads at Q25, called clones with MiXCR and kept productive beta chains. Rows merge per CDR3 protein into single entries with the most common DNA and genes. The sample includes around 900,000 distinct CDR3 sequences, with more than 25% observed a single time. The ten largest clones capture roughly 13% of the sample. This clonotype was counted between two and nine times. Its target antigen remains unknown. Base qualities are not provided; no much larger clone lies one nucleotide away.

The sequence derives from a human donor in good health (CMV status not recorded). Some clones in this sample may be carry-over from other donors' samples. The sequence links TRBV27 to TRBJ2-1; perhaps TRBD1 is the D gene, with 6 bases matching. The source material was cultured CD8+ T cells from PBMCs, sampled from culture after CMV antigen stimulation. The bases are TGTGCCAGCAGTTCCACAGGGATTTCGTACAATGAGCAGTTCTTC. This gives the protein CASSSTGISYNEQFF.